This TCR beta chain originates from a study of STAT5B mutations in CD4+ large granular lymphocyte leukemia. For the study at large: Healthy donors showed HLA-associated enrichment of the CDR3 'QG' motif.

Study-level findings and limits: Patient CD4-sorted repertoires looked more clonal than healthy CD4+ repertoires, even without putative leukemic clones.

Points on this clone: What it binds is unknown.

Using immunoSEQ multiplex PCR, the repertoire was profiled, and TCRdb retains in-frame clones only, with some absent. The sample contains approximately 24,000 clones, approximately 80% of which appear only once. Per the germline V gene, CDR1 is SGDLS and CDR2 is YYNGEE. J lost 2 bases, V lost 0 bases, and 8 bases had no gene match. CDR3 length: 17 amino acids. This chain joins TRBV9 and TRBJ1-3; 7 nucleotides align to TRBD1. Source material: CD4+ T cells from blood buffy coats. The clonotype originates from a human donor in good health. CDR3 region: CASSVDPGQEPGNTIYF. For the CDR3, the DNA is TGTGCCAGCAGCGTAGACCCAGGACAGGAACCTGGAAACACCATATATTTT. The complete variable domain, with remaining parts taken from reference TRBV9 and TRBJ1-3, reads DSGVTQTPKHLITATGQRVTLRCSPRSGDLSVYWYQQSLDQGLQFLIQYYNGEERAKGNILERFSAQQFPDLHSELNLSSLELGDSALYFCASSVDPGQEPGNTIYFGEGSWLTVV.